These T cell receptor beta chains were read from a single sample in a study of response to subunit inactivated influenza vaccine. TCRdb passed the RT-PCR reads through MiXCR, listing each CDR3 protein once. The data contain 650,000 to 700,000 distinct CDR3 sequences, 15% to 19% of them singletons. The material sequenced was PBMCs from blood, taken less than 13 days after vaccination. The origin of the receptors is a man aged 50 or older who received an inactivated influenza vaccine. The CDR3 runs from the conserved cysteine through the conserved F or W. The D gene is left open where the match is weak. Clone size appears in some rows only: once, few, many, or a class for an expanded clone.

d_call	v_call	clone_size	j_call	cdr3_nt	cdr3_aa
TRBD1	TRBV20-1	NA	TRBJ2-7	TGCAGTGCTAGAAGGACAGGGGGCGCGGACGAGCAGTACTTC	CSARRTGGADEQYF
TRBD1	TRBV5-1	few	TRBJ2-2	TGCGCCAGCAGCCGCGGGACAGGGTTCACCGGGGAGCTGTTTTTT	CASSRGTGFTGELFF
NA	TRBV6-2/TRBV6-3	NA	TRBJ1-5	TGTGCCAGCAGTTACCGTAGCAATCAGCCCCAGCATTTT	CASSYRSNQPQHF
NA	TRBV15	NA	TRBJ2-6	TGTGCCACCAGCGAGGGGCCGGCCTCTGGGGCCAACGTCCTGACTTTC	CATSEGPASGANVLTF
TRBD2	TRBV7-2	many	TRBJ2-3	TGTGCCAGCAGCTTAGGTGTAGCGGGAGGCACAGATACGCAGTATTTT	CASSLGVAGGTDTQYF
TRBD2	TRBV2	NA	TRBJ2-1	TGTGCCAGCATTCGGCTCGGGAGGGCCCCAGTCAATGAGCAGTTCTTC	CASIRLGRAPVNEQFF
TRBD2	TRBV20-1	few	TRBJ2-5	TGCAGTGCTAGGAGGCTAGCGGAGCCGGAGGGCCAGTACTTC	CSARRLAEPEGQYF
NA	TRBV12-3/TRBV12-4	many	TRBJ2-2	TGTGCCAGCAGTCCGAGACAGGCGGGCACCGGGGAGCTGTTTTTT	CASSPRQAGTGELFF
NA	TRBV4-1	few	TRBJ2-1	TGCGCCAGCAGCCCAGGGTTAGATCGAAATGAGCAGTTCTTC	CASSPGLDRNEQFF
NA	TRBV18	NA	TRBJ1-2	TGTGCCAGCTCACCCGACAGTAGGGGGACTTATGGCTACACCTTC	CASSPDSRGTYGYTF
TRBD1	TRBV6-2/TRBV6-3	few	TRBJ2-7	TGTGCCAGCAGTTACAGGGACAGGGCTGACGAGCAGTACTTC	CASSYRDRADEQYF
TRBD1	TRBV6-2/TRBV6-3	NA	TRBJ1-1	TGTGCCAGCAGTTACACCGACAGGGACCGTAGAGCTTTCTTT	CASSYTDRDRRAFF
TRBD1	TRBV6-2/TRBV6-3	NA	TRBJ1-2	TGTGCCAGCAGCCAGGGACAGGGGACGAATGGCTACACCTTC	CASSQGQGTNGYTF
NA	TRBV5-1	many	TRBJ2-1	TGCGCCAGCAGCCGTGAGGTAGCCCAGACCTACAATGAGCAGTTCTTC	CASSREVAQTYNEQFF
NA	TRBV3-1	few	TRBJ2-2	TGTGCCAGCAGCCTGGCCCCAGCCGGGGAGCTGTTTTTT	CASSLAPAGELFF
NA	TRBV28	NA	TRBJ2-7	TGTGCCAGCAGTTTTTTAAGCGGAGACTCCTACGAGCAGTACTTC	CASSFLSGDSYEQYF
TRBD1	TRBV11-3	NA	TRBJ2-2	TGTGCCAGCAGCTTTGGACAGGGGACCGGGGAGCTGTTTTTT	CASSFGQGTGELFF
NA	TRBV27	many	TRBJ2-5	TGTGCCAGCAGTTTATCGAAGGCAGAGACCCAGTACTTC	CASSLSKAETQYF